The sequence of this T cell receptor (beta chain) was determined in a study of cytomegalovirus exposure and HLA in healthy donors. The method was immunoSEQ multiplex PCR; TCRdb's version includes in-frame clones alone and lacks a portion of them. The repertoire holds roughly 84,000 clones, roughly 93% seen once, with about 2.2% in the top ten. The CDR3 is 13 residues long. The V and J ends lost 6 bases and 2 bases respectively, with 10 bases between them. Germline values: CDR1 MDHEN, CDR2 SYDVKM. Comment on this clone: Its matching antigen is unknown.

Findings and limits, study-wide: A few CMV-associated chains proved CMV antigen-specific in vitro.

The source material was PBMCs. This rearrangement joins TRBV28 to TRBJ2-5, with TRBD1 as a possible D gene (6 bases). The source is a man aged 30 to 45 in good health and CMV-seronegative. The CDR3 reads CASSRDRQETQYF. In DNA, the CDR3 is TGTGCCAGCAGCCGTGACAGGCAAGAGACCCAGTACTTC.